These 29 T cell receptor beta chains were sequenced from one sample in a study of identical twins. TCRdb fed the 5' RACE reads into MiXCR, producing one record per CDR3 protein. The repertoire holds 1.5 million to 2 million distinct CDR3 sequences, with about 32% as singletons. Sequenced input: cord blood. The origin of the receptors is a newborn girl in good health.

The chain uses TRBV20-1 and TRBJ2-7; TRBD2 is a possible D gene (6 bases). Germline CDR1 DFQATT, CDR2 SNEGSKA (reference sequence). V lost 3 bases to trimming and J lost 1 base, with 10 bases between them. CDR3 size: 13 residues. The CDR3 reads CSARDYRSYEQYF. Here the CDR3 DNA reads TGCAGTGCTAGGGACTACCGTTCCTACGAGCAGTACTTC.

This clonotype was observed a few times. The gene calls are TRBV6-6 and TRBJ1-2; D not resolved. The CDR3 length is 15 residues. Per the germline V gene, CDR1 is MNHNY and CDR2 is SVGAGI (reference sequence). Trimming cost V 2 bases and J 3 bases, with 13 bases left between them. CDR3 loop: CASSYARGTYYGYTF. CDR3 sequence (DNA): TGTGCCAGCAGTTACGCTCGGGGTACCTACTATGGCTACACCTTC.

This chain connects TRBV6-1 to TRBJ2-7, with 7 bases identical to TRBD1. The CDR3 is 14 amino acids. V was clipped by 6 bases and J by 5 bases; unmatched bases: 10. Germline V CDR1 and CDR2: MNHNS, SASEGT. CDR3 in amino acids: CASSLIDRDHEQYF. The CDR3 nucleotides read TGTGCCAGCAGCCTAATTGACAGGGACCACGAGCAGTACTTC.

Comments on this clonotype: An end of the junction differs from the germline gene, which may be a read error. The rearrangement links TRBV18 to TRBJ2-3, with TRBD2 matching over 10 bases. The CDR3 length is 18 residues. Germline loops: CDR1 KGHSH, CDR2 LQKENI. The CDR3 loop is CASSPLGSGRRNTDTQSF. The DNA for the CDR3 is TGTGCCAGCTCACCACTGGGTAGCGGGAGGCGAAACACAGATACGCAGTCTTTT.

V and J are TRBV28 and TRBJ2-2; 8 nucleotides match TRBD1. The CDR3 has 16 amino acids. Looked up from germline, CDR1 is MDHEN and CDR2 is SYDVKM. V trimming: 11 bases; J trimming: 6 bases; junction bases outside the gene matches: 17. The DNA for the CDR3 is TGTGCCTGGGAAGAGGACAGGGAATGGCGTTCCGGGGAGCTGTTTTTT. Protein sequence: CAWEEDREWRSGELFF.

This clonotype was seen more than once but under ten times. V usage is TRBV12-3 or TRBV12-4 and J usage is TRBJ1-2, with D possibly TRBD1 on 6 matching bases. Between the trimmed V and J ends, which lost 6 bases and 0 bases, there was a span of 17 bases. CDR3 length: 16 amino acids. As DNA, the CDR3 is TGTGCCAGCAGCGGAATACAGGGAGGGTCTAACTATGGCTACACCTTC. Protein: CASSGIQGGSNYGYTF.

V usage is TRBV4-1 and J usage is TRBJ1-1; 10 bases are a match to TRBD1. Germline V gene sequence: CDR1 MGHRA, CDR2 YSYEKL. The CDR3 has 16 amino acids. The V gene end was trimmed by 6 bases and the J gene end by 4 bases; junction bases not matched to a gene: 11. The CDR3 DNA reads TGCGCCAGCAGACCTTATCCGGGACAGGGGAGCACTGAAGCTTTCTTT. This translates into CASRPYPGQGSTEAFF.

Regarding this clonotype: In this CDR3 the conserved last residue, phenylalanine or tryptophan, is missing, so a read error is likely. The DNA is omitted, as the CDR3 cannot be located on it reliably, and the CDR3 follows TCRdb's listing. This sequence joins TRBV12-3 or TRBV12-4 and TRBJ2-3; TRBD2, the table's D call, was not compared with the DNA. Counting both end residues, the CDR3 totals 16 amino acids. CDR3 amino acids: CASSLPAGVRTDTEYS.

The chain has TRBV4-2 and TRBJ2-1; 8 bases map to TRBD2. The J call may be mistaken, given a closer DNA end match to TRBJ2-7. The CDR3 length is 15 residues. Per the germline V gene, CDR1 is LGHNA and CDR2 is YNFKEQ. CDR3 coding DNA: TGTGCCAGCAGCCAAGACAAGCTAGCGGGCAATGAGCAGTACTTC. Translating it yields CASSQDKLAGNEQYF.

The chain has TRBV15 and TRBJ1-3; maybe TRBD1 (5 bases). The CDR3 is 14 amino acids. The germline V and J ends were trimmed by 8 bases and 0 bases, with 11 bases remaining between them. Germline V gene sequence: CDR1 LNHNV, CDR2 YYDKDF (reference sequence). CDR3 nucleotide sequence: TGTGCCACCGGACAAGAACCCTCTGGAAACACCATATATTTT. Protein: CATGQEPSGNTIYF.

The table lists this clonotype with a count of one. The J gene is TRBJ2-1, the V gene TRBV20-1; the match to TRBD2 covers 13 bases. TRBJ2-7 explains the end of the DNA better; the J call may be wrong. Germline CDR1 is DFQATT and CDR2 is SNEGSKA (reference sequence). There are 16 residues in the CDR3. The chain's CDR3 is CSAVRTSGSSYNEQYF. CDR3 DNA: TGCAGTGCTGTCCGGACTAGCGGGAGCTCCTACAATGAGCAGTACTTC.

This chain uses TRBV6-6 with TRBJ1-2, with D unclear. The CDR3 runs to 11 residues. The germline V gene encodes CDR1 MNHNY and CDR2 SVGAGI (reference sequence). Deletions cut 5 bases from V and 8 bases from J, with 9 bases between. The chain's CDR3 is CASSRLGGYTF. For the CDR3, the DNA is TGTGCCAGCAGTCGCCTTGGGGGCTACACCTTC.

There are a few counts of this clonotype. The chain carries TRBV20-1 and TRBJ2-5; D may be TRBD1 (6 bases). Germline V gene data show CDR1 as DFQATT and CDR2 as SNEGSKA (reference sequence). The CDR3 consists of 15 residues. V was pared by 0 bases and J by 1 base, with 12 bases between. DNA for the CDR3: TGCAGTGCTAGAGATGGACAGCTACCCCAAGAGACCCAGTACTTC. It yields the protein CSARDGQLPQETQYF.

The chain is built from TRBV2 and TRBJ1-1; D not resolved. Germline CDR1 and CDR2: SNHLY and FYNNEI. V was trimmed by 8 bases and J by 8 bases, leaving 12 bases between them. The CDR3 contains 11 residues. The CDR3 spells CASGRWWEAFF. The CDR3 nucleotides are TGTGCCAGCGGGAGGTGGTGGGAAGCTTTCTTT.

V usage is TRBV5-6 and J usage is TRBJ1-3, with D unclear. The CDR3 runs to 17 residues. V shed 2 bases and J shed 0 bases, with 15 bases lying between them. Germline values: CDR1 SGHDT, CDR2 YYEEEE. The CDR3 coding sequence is TGTGCCAGCAGCTTCACCCCGGGCGCGAGCTCTGGAAACACCATATATTTT. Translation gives CASSFTPGASSGNTIYF.

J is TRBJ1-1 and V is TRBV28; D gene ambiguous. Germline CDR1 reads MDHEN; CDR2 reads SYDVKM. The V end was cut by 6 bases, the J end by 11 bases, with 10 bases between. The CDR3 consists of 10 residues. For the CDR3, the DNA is TGTGCCAGCAGGGGTGTAGCCGCTTTCTTT. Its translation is CASRGVAAFF. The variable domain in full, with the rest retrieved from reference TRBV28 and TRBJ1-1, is DVKVTQSSRYLVKRTGEKVFLECVQDMDHENMFWYRQDPGLGLRLIYFSYDVKMKEKGDIPEGYSVSREKKERFSLILESASTNQTSMYLCASRGVAAFFGQGTRLTVV.

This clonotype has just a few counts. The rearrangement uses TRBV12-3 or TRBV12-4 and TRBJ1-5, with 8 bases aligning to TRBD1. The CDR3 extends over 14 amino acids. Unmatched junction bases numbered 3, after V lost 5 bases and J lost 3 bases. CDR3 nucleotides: TGTGCCAGCAGTCCGACAGGGGCCAATCAGCCCCAGCATTTT. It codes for CASSPTGANQPQHF.

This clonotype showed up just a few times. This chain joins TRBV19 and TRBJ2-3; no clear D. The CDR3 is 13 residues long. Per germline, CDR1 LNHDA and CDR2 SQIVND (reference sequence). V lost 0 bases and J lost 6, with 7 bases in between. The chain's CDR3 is CASSIDPGDTQYF. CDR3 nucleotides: TGTGCCAGTAGTATAGATCCCGGGGATACGCAGTATTTT.

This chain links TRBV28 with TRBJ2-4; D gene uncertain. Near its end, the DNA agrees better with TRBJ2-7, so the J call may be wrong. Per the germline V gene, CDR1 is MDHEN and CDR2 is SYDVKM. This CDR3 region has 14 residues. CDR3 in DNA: TGTGCCAGCAGTCCAGGCCCCACGCTACACGAGCAGTACTTC. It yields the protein CASSPGPTLHEQYF.

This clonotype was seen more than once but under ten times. CDR3 nucleotide sequence: TGCAGTGCTCTCCGGGACACTGCTTACTATGGCTACACCTTC. This translates into CSALRDTAYYGYTF. The chain joins TRBV20-1 to TRBJ1-2; possible D gene TRBD1, 6 bases. The CDR3 runs 14 residues. Germline CDR1 DFQATT, CDR2 SNEGSKA (reference sequence). V was cut by 5 bases and J by 3 bases, with 16 bases left in between.

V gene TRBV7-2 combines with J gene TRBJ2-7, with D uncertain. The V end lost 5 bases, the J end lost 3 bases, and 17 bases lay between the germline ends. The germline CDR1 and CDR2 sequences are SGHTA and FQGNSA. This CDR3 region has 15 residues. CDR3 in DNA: TGTGCCAGCAGCCTAGTTGGACGGTCAGACTACGAGCAGTACTTC. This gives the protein CASSLVGRSDYEQYF.

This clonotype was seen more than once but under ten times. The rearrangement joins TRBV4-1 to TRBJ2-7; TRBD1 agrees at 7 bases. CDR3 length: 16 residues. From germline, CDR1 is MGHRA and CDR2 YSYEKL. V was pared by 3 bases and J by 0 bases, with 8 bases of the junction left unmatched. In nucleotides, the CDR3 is TGCGCCAGCAGCCAGTGGACAGGCCCTTTCTCCTACGAGCAGTACTTC. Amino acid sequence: CASSQWTGPFSYEQYF.

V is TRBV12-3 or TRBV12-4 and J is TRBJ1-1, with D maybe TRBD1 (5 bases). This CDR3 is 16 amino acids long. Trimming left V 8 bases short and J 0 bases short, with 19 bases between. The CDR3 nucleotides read TGTGCCAGCTCCGGACACGGCGAATGGATGAACACTGAAGCTTTCTTT. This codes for CASSGHGEWMNTEAFF.

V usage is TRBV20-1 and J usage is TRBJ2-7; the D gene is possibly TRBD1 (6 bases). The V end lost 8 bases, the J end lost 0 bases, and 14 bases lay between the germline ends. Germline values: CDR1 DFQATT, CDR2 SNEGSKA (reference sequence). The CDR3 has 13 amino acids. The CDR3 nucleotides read TGCAGTTCCTCCCGGGACACCTCCTACGAGCAGTACTTC. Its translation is CSSSRDTSYEQYF.

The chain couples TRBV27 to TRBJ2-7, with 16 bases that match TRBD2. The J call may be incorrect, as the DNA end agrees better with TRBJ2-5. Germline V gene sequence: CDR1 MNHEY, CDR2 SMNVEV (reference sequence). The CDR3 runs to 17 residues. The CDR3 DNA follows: TGTGCCAGCAGTCCGGGACTAGCGGGAGGGTATCAAGAGACCCAGTACTTC. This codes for CASSPGLAGGYQETQYF.

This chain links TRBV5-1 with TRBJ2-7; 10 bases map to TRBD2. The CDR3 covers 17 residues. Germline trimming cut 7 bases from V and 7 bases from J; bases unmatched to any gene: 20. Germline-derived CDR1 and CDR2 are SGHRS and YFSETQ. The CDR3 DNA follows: TGCGCCAGCTCCTTCGGGCTAGCGGGGGCCCTCTACAATGAGCAGTACTTC. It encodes CASSFGLAGALYNEQYF.

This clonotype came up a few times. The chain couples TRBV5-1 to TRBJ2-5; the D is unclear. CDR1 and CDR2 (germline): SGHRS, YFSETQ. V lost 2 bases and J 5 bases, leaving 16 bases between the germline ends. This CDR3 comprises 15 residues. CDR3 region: CASSFTGFRHETQYF. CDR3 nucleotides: TGCGCCAGCAGCTTTACGGGCTTTCGTCACGAGACCCAGTACTTC.

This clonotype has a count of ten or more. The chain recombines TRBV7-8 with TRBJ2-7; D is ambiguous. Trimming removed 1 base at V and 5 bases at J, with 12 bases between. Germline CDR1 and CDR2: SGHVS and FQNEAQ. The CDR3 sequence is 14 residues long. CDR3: CASSLVSGRDEQYF. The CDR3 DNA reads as TGTGCCAGCAGCTTAGTGTCCGGACGGGACGAGCAGTACTTC.

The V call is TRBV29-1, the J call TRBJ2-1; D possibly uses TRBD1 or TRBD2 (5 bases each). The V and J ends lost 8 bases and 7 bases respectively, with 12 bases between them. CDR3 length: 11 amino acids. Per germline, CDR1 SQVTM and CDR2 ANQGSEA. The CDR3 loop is CSLGTANEQFF. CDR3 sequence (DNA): TGCAGCCTAGGGACGGCGAATGAGCAGTTCTTC.